This T cell receptor (beta chain) came from a study of beta chain features in type 1 diabetes (dated by TCRdb to the late 2010s). Study-level background: Patients and healthy donors did not differ in mean age, gender distribution, total cell number or subset yield. A total of around 100 million sorted cells were examined across all samples, and RNA yield correlated strongly with the number of cells per subset. The study compared the TCRB repertoires of sorted circulating CD4+ T cell subsets in recently diagnosed type 1 diabetes patients with those in matched healthy donors. Naive and central memory subsets were obtained from all 30 or so donors, but regulatory and stem cell-like memory subsets were isolated from only 8 patients and 8 healthy donors. Overall study outcomes, separate from this receptor: HLA sub-analyses involved small numbers of individuals, so any influence of HLA type on TCRB rearrangement remained unresolved. Shorter templates might have been favored by PCR, but patient and control samples were amplified and corrected together, so both groups would have been affected equally by any skew. A moderate but significant shortening of TCRB CDR3 length was observed in type 1 diabetes patients in all four CD4+ subsets. Because cDNA was sequenced instead of genomic DNA, highly expressing activated cells could be over-represented, though the groups showed no difference in activation or CD3 levels. Patients with type 1 diabetes made fewer insertions and deleted more nucleotides at VDJ recombination sites, implying thymic rearrangement abnormalities. The naive, central memory and regulatory TCRB repertoires appeared to resemble one another more closely among patients than among healthy donors.

Details on this clone: What antigen it recognizes has not been identified. Qualities for individual bases were not recorded, and no much larger clone is one base off.

Each donor gave one peripheral blood draw, averaging approximately 120 mL, which was collected into heparinised tubes. A BD FACSAria II was used to sort naive, central memory, regulatory and stem cell-like memory CD4+ T cells with a panel that included CD45RO, CCR7, CD25, CD127, CD95 and CD27. All sorted populations exceeded 95% purity. Right away, PBMCs were isolated by Lymphoprep density gradient centrifugation and were stained directly, with no culture step. To minimize batch effects, samples were stained and sorted in pairs, one healthy donor with one patient per experiment. V and J are truncated by 8 bases and 7 bases respectively, leaving an intervening sequence of 13 bases. From the cysteine up to the phenylalanine, the CDR3 has a length of 12 residues. Only the CDR3 DNA is retained, 36 bases long and in frame from the first base. The entire isolated RNA was reverse transcribed using the High Capacity cDNA Reverse Transcription Kit, and thus expressed TCRB transcripts were sequenced. Deep immunoSEQ sequencing was applied to naive, central memory and regulatory T cell samples, giving an average of roughly 3.5 million total reads per sample. After sorted cells were lysed in RLT buffer, RNA was extracted with DNase-treated RNeasy Micro or Mini kits, with the choice depending on cell number. To prevent cross-contamination, each cell subset was processed individually, whereas patient and healthy donor samples were processed jointly. The immunoSEQ multiplex PCR was used to amplify TCRB sequences from cDNA, yielding 87-bp fragments that span the CDR3 region. Sequencing of the amplicons was performed on the Illumina HiSeq platform. The authors processed their data as follows. Synthetic template baselines were used to correct PCR bias computationally, reads within Hamming distance 2 were collapsed together, and singletons that could not be merged were discarded. Reads were aligned against IMGT so that V, D and J genes, CDR3 length and insertions or deletions at six rearrangement sites could be assigned. Clonotype counts were normalized to sorted cell number within each subset before computing true diversity and Gini coefficients with the tcR R package. The overlap coefficient, calculated on TCRB nucleotide sequences, was used to quantify repertoire sharing. Out-of-frame TCRB sequences from naive cells were analyzed to stand in for the pre-selection repertoire. TCRdb carries this immuneACCESS record with in-frame sequences only. Its versions omit some clonotypes, under half of them owing to an unresolved V gene in the studies checked, with the rest unexplained. The V and J calls and clone size were taken over from that table, and D and trimming were inferred from the DNA. This sample is represented by 300,000 or so clones; approximately 15% of them were singletons. Of the sample, about 0.016% is held by the ten largest clones.

Source material: naive CD4+ T cells from blood. Read against the paper, the sample's cell subset or site label means: true naive CD4+ T cells. The chain is made from TRBV5-3 and TRBJ1-5, with the D gene too uncertain to name. TRBV5-3 carries the ORF label, with uncertain function. The source of this sequence is a man younger than 40 with type 1 diabetes. Here the CDR3 is given as CARRGLEQPQHF. In nucleotides, the sequence is TGTGCCAGGAGAGGGCTGGAGCAGCCCCAGCATTTT.